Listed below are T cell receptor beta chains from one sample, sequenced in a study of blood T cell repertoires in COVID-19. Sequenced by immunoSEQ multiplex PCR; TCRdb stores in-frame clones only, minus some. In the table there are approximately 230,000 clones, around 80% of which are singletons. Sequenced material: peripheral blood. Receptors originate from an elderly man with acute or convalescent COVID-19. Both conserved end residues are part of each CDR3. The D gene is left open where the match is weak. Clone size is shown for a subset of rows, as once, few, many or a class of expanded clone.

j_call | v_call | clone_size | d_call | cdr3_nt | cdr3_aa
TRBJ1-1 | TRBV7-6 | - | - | TGTGCCAGCAGCTTAAGTTCGCAGGGAGGGGCGACTGAAGCTTTCTTT | CASSLSSQGGATEAFF
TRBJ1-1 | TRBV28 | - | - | TGTGCCAGCGGGATTGGGGGGATGAACACTGAAGCTTTCTTT | CASGIGGMNTEAFF
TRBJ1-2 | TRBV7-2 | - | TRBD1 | TGTGCCAGCAGCTTTCGCAGGGGGCCGGATGGCTACACCTTC | CASSFRRGPDGYTF
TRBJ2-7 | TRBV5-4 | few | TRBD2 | TGTGCCAGCAGCCCGTCCAGCGGGATCATTTACGAGCAGTACTTC | CASSPSSGIIYEQYF
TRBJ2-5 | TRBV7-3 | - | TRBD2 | TGTGCCAGCAGCTCCTACGCACGACTAGCGGGAGGAGAGACCCAGTACTTC | CASSSYARLAGGETQYF
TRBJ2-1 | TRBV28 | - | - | TGTGCCAGCAGTTTCCCTGGCGGGCGCAATGAGCAGTTCTTC | CASSFPGGRNEQFF
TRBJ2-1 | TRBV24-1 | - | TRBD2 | TGTGCCACCAGTGAAATGGCTAGCGGGAGTGAGGTAGAGCAGTTCTTC | CATSEMASGSEVEQFF
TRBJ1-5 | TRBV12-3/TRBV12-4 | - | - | TGTGCCAGCAGCGAAAACTCGGATCAGCCCCAGCATTTT | CASSENSDQPQHF
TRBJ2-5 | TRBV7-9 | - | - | TGTGCCAGCAGTAATAGAAACCAAGAGACCCAGTACTTC | CASSNRNQETQYF
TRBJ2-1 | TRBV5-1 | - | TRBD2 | TGCGCCAGCAGCTCTACCACTAGCGGGGGGCACAATGAGCAGTTCTTC | CASSSTTSGGHNEQFF
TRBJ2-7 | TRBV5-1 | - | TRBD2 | TGCGCCAGCGGTCCTAGCGGACTCTACGAGCAGTACTTC | CASGPSGLYEQYF
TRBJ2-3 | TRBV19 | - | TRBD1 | TGTGCCAGTAGTGCCGGACAGGGGATCAGCACAGATACGCAGTATTTT | CASSAGQGISTDTQYF
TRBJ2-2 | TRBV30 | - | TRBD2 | TGTGCCTGGAGGAGGCGGGGGGGTGGCACCGGGGAGCTGTTTTTT | CAWRRRGGGTGELFF
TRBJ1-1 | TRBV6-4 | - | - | TGTGCCAGCAGTGAAGGAGGGAGAGCTTTCTTT | CASSEGGRAFF
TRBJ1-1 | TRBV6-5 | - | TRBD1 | TGTGCCAGCTCCCAACCACCGGGACAGGGTACACCTTTCTTT | CASSQPPGQGTPFF
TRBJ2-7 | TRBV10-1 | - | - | TGCGCCAGCAGGACCCACGGAACAGGTAGATTCTCCTACGAGCAGTACTTC | CASRTHGTGRFSYEQYF
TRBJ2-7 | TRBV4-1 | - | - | TGCGCCAGCAGCCAAGATGGACTCTACGAGCAGTACTTC | CASSQDGLYEQYF
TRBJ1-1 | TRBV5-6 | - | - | TGTGCCAGCAGCTTGGCGAGGGGGATAGGAGCTTTCTTT | CASSLARGIGAFF
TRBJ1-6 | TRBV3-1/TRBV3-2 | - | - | TGTGCCAGCAGCCAAGCAGGGGTGGATTCACCCCTCCACTTT | CASSQAGVDSPLHF
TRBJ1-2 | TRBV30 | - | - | TGTGCCTGGAGTGTAGGAGGGCATGGCTACACCTTC | CAWSVGGHGYTF
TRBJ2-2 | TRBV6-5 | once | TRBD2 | TGTGCCAGCACCTTGGGACTAGCGGTTGGCGGGGAGCTGTTTTTT | CASTLGLAVGGELFF
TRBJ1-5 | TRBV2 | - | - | TGTGCCAGCAGTGGTGAAGCGTCCCAGGGTCTCAATCAGCCCCAGCATTTT | CASSGEASQGLNQPQHF
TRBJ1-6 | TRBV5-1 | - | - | TGCGCCAGCAGCTTGGACGTCTCCAGCTCCTATAATTCACCCCTCCACTTT | CASSLDVSSSYNSPLHF
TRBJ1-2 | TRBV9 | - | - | TGTGCCAGCCCCGACCGGAGAGGGTTTAACTATGGCTACACCTTC | CASPDRRGFNYGYTF
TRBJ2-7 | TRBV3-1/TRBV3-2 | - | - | TGTGCCAGCAGCCCAGGTTCACCCGAGCAGTACTTC | CASSPGSPEQYF
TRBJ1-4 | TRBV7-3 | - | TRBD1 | TGTGCCAGCAGCTCCCCCGGGACAGCAACAAATGAAAAACTGTTTTTT | CASSSPGTATNEKLFF
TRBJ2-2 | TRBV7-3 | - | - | TGTGCCAGCACCATGGCGGGCCCTACCGGGGAGCTGTTTTTT | CASTMAGPTGELFF
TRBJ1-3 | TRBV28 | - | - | TGTGCCAGCACCTCCCAGGTTACCGCTGGAAACACCATATATTTT | CASTSQVTAGNTIYF
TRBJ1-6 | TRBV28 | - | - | TGTGCCAGCAGTCCATCGGTCCCTCGTGATTCACCCCTCCACTTT | CASSPSVPRDSPLHF
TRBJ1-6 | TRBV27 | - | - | TGTGCCAGCAGTTTGGGGGGGCGCGATAATTCACCCCTCCACTTT | CASSLGGRDNSPLHF
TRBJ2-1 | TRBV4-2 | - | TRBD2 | TGTGCCAGCAGCCAAGATCCCAGCGGGGGGCTCAATGAGCAGTTCTTC | CASSQDPSGGLNEQFF
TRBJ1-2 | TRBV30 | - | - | TGTGCCTGGAGTACGGGCTATGGCTACACCTTC | CAWSTGYGYTF
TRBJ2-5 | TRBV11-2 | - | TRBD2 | TGTGCCAGCAGCTCCTCCGGGACTAGCGGGGGACGGGAGACCCAGTACTTC | CASSSSGTSGGRETQYF
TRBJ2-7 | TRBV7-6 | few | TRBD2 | TGTGCCAGCAGCACCAGCGCTAGCGGGAACCCAACCTACGAGCAGTACTTC | CASSTSASGNPTYEQYF
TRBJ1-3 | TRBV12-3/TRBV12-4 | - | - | TGTGCCAGCAGTTTGCAGGGAAGAAACACCATATATTTT | CASSLQGRNTIYF
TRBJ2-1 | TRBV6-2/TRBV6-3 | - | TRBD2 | TGTGCCAGCAGTCCCCACACTAGCGGGGGCCATGAGCAGTTCTTC | CASSPHTSGGHEQFF